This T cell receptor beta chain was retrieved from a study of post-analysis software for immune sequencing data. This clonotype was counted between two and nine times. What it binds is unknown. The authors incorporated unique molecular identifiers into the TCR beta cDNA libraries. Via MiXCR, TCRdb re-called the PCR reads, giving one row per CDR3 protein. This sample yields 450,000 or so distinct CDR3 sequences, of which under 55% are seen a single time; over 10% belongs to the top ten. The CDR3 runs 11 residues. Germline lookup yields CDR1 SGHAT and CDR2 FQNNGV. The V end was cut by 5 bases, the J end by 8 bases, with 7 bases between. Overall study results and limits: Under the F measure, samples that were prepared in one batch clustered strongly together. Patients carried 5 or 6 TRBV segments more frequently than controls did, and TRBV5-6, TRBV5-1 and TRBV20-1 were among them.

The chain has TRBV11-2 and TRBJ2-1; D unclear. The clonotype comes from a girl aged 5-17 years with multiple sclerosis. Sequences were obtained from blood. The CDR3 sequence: CASSKIYEQFF. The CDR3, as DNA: TGTGCCAGCAGCAAAATCTATGAGCAGTTCTTC.